Listed here are 10 T cell receptor beta chains from one sample, sequenced in a study of human T cells and chemical hapten exposure. Time point specified: patch test 2, 6 weeks after DPC sensitization. The treatment here: therapeutic diphenylcyclopropenone sensitization with weekly scalp DPC. In TCRdb, the RACE reads were re-called with MiXCR into one record per CDR3 protein. The table lists 80,000 to 95,000 distinct CDR3 sequences, more than 9% of them singletons. Material: whole blood, obtained in connection with sensitization to the hapten diphenylcyclopropenone (DPC). These receptors came from a man younger than 35 with alopecia areata. Some clones in this sample may be carry-over from other donors' samples.

This clonotype came up many times. The V call is TRBV25-1, the J call TRBJ2-3; D is possibly TRBD1 or TRBD2 (5 bases each). Germline V gene sequence: CDR1 MGHDK, CDR2 SYGVNS. The CDR3 has 17 amino acids. Between the trimmed V and J ends, which lost 3 bases and 1 base, there was a span of 17 bases. In nucleotides, the CDR3 is TGTGCCAGCAGTGACCCTACCCCGGTGGGGGGCACAGATACGCAGTATTTT. Translation gives CASSDPTPVGGTDTQYF.

The chain uses TRBV18 and TRBJ2-7, with D maybe TRBD2 (5 bases). V lost 8 bases, J lost 0 bases, and 14 bases lay in between. The CDR3 length is 14 residues. Germline CDR1 and CDR2: KGHSH and LQKENI. The DNA of the CDR3 is TGTGCCAGCACTAGGGATCTAGACTCCTACGAGCAGTACTTC. As protein: CASTRDLDSYEQYF.

This clonotype has at least ten counts. The chain recombines TRBV11-2 with TRBJ1-4, with no clear D. The germline V gene encodes CDR1 SGHAT and CDR2 FQNNGV. This CDR3 has 14 residues. The ends were cut back, 7 bases at V and 0 bases at J, with 9 bases in the middle. The CDR3 bases are TGTGCCAGCACCGTGCCCGCAACTAATGAAAAACTGTTTTTT. This codes for CASTVPATNEKLFF.

This clonotype has a count of ten or more. The J gene is TRBJ1-2, the V gene TRBV10-3; D uncertain. Trimming took 2 bases from V and 7 from J, leaving 8 bases between them. CDR3 size: 12 residues. CDR1 and CDR2 (germline): ENHRY, SYGVKD. The CDR3 loop is CAISEAGRGYTF. The CDR3 coding sequence is TGTGCCATCAGTGAGGCAGGTCGTGGCTACACCTTC.

This clonotype turned up a few times. The V gene is TRBV7-9, the J gene TRBJ1-2; no firm D call. The V gene lost 4 bases and the J gene lost 0 bases, with 18 bases spanning the gap. The CDR3 spans 17 residues. Germline lookup yields CDR1 SEHNR and CDR2 FQNEAQ (reference sequence). The chain's CDR3 is CASSSNTAPESNYGYTF. The DNA of the CDR3 is TGTGCCAGCAGCTCAAACACGGCCCCTGAATCTAACTATGGCTACACCTTC.

This chain links TRBV4-1 with TRBJ2-7; D possibly matches TRBD1 or TRBD2 (5 bases each). Germline CDR1 MGHRA, CDR2 YSYEKL. Trimming shortened V by 4 bases and J by 6 bases, and 22 bases separated the two germline ends. The CDR3 extends over 16 amino acids. The CDR3 region has the DNA TGCGCCAGCAGCCGGAAGGGACCGCCGGAGCCATTCGAGCAGTACTTC. It codes for CASSRKGPPEPFEQYF.

This clonotype was found a few times. The V gene is TRBV6-5, the J gene TRBJ2-1; possibly TRBD1 for D (6 bases). This CDR3 has 19 residues. The V gene lost 6 bases and the J gene lost 0 bases, with 24 bases spanning the gap. CDR1 is MNHEY, CDR2 SVGAGI, per germline. CDR3 region: CASSRRSGHTIRSYNEQFF. Written as DNA, the CDR3 is TGTGCCAGCAGCCGCCGTTCGGGACATACTATACGCTCCTACAATGAGCAGTTCTTC.

Ten or more counts support this clonotype. V usage is TRBV7-3 and J usage is TRBJ2-2; a possible D gene is TRBD1 (6 bases). With 6 bases removed from V and 1 base from J, the gap between germline ends came to 12 bases. Germline lookup yields CDR1 SGHTA and CDR2 FQGTGA. The CDR3 is 15 amino acids. The CDR3 loop is CASSPDRRNTGELFF. In DNA, the CDR3 is TGTGCCAGCAGTCCTGACAGGAGGAACACCGGGGAGCTGTTTTTT.

V is TRBV6-2 or TRBV6-3 and J is TRBJ1-5; possibly TRBD1 for D (5 bases). The germline V gene has CDR1 MNHEY and CDR2 SVGEGT. This CDR3 spans 15 amino acids. Trimming took 1 base from V and 4 from J, leaving 11 bases between them. The CDR3 region is CASSYWGTLNQPQHF. The CDR3 DNA sequence: TGTGCCAGCAGTTACTGGGGGACCCTAAATCAGCCCCAGCATTTT.

This clonotype occurred many times. The chain links TRBV7-9 to TRBJ1-6; D gene ambiguous. The CDR3 covers 12 residues. Germline-derived CDR1 and CDR2 are SEHNR and FQNEAQ (reference sequence). V was pared by 5 bases and J by 10 bases, with 9 bases between. The CDR3 DNA reads TGTGCCAGCAGCCTTACGGGCTCACCCCTCCACTTT. Amino acids: CASSLTGSPLHF.